This T cell receptor beta chain emerged from a study of OX40 agonist ivuxolimab in advanced cancers. The wider study: While on treatment, patients had intravenous ivuxolimab at 0.01 to 10 mg/kg every 2 weeks. Among those enrolled, mean age was roughly 62 years (range 23 to 79) and approximately 80% were male.

This clone came up once. Its antigen is not identified. Germline loops: CDR1 LGHNA, CDR2 YSLEER. CDR3 size: 16 residues. Trimming cost V 2 bases and J 1 base; bases outside gene matches: 6. The study's findings and limits: At 0.1 to 3.0 mg/kg, clonal expansion of CD4+ and CD8+ blood T cells had occurred by week 6.

The data were produced by immunoSEQ multiplex PCR, yet TCRdb's version contains in-frame clones alone and is incomplete. Here the sample spans more than 65,000 clones, under 90% being singletons. Sequenced here: CD4+ or CD8+ T cells sorted from blood, sampled in a trial of the OX40 agonist ivuxolimab. The chain couples TRBV4-3 to TRBJ2-7; 9 nucleotides line up with TRBD1. The source is an adult with an advanced solid tumor such as melanoma, head and neck, liver or kidney cancer. This CDR3 reads CASSQRDRVSSYEQYF. The DNA for the CDR3 is TGCGCCAGCAGCCAAAGGGACAGGGTTTCTTCCTACGAGCAGTACTTC.